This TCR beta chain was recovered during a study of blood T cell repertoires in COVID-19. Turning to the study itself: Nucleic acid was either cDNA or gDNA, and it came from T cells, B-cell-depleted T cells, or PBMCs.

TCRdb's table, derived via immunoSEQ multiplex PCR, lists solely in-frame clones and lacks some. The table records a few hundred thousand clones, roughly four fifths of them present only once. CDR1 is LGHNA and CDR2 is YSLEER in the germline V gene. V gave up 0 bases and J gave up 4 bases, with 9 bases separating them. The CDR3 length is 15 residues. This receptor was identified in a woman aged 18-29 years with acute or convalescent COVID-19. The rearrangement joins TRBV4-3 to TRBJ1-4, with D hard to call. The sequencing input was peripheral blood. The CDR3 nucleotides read TGCGCCAGCAGCCAAGAGGTGCAGTATAATGAAAAACTGTTTTTT. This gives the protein CASSQEVQYNEKLFF.